This T cell receptor beta chain was observed in a study of shared clonotypes between healthy human individuals. The CDR3 extends over 14 amino acids. Germline V gene sequence: CDR1 SGHKS, CDR2 YYEKEE (reference sequence). With 4 bases removed from V and 7 bases from J, the gap between germline ends came to 15 bases. TCRdb keeps only in-frame clones here, not all; method: immunoSEQ multiplex PCR. The table includes over a million clones, 95% to 97% detected once. The investigators split CD4+ cells into a CD45RA+ naive subset and a CD45RA-negative memory subset. The gene calls are TRBV5-5 and TRBJ2-1; unclear D gene. Input material: naive CD4+ T cells sorted from blood. Sample subset: CD45RA+ positively selected. The clonotype comes from a man younger than 45 in good health. The CDR3 loop is CASSPAVGRNEQFF. In DNA, the CDR3 is TGTGCCAGCAGCCCGGCGGTGGGAAGAAATGAGCAGTTCTTC.